This T cell receptor beta chain was captured in a study of CD8+ T cells in alopecia areata. Study-wide context: Oral tofacitinib (5 to 10 mg twice daily) was administered to treated patients. Affected scalp percentage determined the severity score of treated patients.

In each case, RNA was isolated and then reverse transcribed into cDNA as the sequencing template. The repertoire was sequenced with immunoSEQ multiplex PCR; TCRdb's copy has only in-frame clones and lacks some. The sample shows 80,000 to 100,000 clones, around 44% of them seen only once. Noted treatment: oral pan-JAK inhibitor, 5-10 mg twice daily. The V end lost 6 bases, the J end lost 7 bases, and 7 bases lay between the germline ends. In germline, CDR1 is SGHTA, CDR2 FQGNSA. The CDR3 contains 11 residues. Findings and limits, study-wide: TCR sharing across patients was less clear than in mice, possibly HLA-related. Scalp clonality and expanded CD8+ clones among the top 100 were significantly decreased by tofacitinib.

As for this clone: Its antigen remains unidentified.

Sequenced here: CD8+ T cells sorted from blood, sampled at week 24, from a patient treated with tofacitinib. This sequence joins TRBV7-2 and TRBJ2-1, with D unresolved. The sequence was collected from a human donor with alopecia areata. The CDR3 sequence: CASSGVNEQFF. The CDR3 DNA sequence: TGTGCCAGCAGTGGAGTAAATGAGCAGTTCTTC.